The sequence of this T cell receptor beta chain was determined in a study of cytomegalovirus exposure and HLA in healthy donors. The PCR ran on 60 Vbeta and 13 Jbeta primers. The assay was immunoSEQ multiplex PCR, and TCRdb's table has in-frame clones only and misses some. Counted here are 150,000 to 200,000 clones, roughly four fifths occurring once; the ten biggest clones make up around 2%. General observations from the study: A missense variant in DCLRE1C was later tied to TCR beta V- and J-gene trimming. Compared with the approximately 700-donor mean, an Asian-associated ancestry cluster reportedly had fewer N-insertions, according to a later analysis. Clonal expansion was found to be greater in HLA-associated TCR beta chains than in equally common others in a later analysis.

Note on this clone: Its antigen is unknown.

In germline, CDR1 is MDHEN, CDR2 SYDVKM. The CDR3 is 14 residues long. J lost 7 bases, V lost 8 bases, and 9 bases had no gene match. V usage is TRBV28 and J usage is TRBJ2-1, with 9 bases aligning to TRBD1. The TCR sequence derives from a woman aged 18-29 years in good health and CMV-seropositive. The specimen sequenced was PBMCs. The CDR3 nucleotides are TGTGCCAGCGTGGAACAGGGGGCGAATAATGAGCAGTTCTTC. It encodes CASVEQGANNEQFF.